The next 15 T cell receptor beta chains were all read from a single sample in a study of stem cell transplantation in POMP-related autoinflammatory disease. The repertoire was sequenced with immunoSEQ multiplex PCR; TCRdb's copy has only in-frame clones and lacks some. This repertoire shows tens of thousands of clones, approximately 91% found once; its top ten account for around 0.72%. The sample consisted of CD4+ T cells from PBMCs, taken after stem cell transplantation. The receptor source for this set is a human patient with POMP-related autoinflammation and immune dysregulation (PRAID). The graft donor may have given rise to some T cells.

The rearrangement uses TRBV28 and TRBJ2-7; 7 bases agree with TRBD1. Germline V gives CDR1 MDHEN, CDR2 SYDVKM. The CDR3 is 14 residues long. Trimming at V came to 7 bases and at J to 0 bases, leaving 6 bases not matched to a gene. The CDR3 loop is CASTSGTASYEQYV. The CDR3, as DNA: TGTGCCAGCACCTCCGGGACAGCCTCCTACGAGCAGTACGTC.

CDR3 in DNA: TGCGCCAGCAGACCCGACAGGGCTAGTGCAGCTTTCTTT. This codes for CASRPDRASAAFF. The chain is built from TRBV4-1 and TRBJ1-1, with 7 bases aligning to TRBD1. Germline loops: CDR1 MGHRA, CDR2 YSYEKL. V shed 6 bases and J 10 bases; nucleotides not matched to a gene: 11. This CDR3 has 13 residues.

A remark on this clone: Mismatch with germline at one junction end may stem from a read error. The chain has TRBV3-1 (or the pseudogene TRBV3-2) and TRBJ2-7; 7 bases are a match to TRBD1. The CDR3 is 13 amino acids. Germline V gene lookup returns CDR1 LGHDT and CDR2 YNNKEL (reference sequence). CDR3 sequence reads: CASSQGATGERDF. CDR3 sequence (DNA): TGTGCCAGCAGCCAAGGAGCTACAGGGGAAAGGGACTTC.

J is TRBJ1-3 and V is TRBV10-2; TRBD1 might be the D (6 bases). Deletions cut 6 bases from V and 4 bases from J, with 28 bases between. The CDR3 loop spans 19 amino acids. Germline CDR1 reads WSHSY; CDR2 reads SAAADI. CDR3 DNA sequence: TGCGCCAGCAGAGCGGCCAGAGGGGACACGGCGTTCTGGGGAAACACCATATATTTT. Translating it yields CASRAARGDTAFWGNTIYF.

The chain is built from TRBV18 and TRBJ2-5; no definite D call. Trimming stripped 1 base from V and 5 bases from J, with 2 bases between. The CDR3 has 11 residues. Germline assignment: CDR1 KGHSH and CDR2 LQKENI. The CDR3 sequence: CASSPLETQYF. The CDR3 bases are TGTGCCAGCTCACCACTGGAGACCCAGTACTTC.

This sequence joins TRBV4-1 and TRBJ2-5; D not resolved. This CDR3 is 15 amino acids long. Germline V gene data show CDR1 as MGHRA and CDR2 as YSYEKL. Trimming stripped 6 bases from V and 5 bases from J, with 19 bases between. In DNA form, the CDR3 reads TGCGCCAGCAGTCTCTTTTACGGCGCCGGGGAGACCCAGTACTTC. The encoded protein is CASSLFYGAGETQYF.

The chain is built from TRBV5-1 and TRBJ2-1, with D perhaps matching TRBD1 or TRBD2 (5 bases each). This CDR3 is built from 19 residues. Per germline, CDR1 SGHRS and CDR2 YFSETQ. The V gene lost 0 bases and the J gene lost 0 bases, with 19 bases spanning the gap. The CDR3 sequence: CASSLVRGRFFSSYNEQFF. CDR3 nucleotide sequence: TGCGCCAGCAGCTTGGTGAGGGGACGATTCTTTAGCTCCTACAATGAGCAGTTCTTC.

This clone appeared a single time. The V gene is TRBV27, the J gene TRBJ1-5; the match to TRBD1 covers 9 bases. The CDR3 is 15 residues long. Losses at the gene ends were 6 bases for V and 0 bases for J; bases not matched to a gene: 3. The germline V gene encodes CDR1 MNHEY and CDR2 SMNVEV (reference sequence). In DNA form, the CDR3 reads TGTGCCAGCAGGAGGGACAGGGATAGCAATCAGCCCCAGCATTTT. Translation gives CASRRDRDSNQPQHF.

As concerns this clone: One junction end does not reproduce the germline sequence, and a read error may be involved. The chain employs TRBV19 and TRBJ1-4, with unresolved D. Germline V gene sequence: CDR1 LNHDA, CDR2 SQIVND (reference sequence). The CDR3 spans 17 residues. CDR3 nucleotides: TGTGCCAGTAGTATGGCCCCCCATGGACCAACAAATATGAAAACGGTTTTT. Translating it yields CASSMAPHGPTNMKTVF.

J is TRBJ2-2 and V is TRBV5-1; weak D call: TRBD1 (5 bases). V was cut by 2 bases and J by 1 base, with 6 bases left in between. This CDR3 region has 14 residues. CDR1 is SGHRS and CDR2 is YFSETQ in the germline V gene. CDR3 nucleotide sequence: TGCGCCAGCAGCTTCCAGGGGAACACCGGGGAGCTGTTTTTT. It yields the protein CASSFQGNTGELFF.

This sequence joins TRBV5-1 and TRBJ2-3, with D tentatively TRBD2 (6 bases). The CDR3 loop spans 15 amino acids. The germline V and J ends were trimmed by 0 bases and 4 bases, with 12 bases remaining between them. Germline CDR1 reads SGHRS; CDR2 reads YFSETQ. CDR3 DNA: TGCGCCAGCAGCTTGGCGGGAGCGGGTTCAGATACGCAGTATTTT. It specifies CASSLAGAGSDTQYF.

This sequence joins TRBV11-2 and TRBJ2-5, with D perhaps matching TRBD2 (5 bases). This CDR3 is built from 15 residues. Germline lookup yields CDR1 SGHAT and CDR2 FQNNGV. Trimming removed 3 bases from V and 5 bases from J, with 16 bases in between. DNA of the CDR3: TGTGCCAGCAGCTTCGTCGGGGATTGGAGGGAGACCCAGTACTTC. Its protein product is CASSFVGDWRETQYF.

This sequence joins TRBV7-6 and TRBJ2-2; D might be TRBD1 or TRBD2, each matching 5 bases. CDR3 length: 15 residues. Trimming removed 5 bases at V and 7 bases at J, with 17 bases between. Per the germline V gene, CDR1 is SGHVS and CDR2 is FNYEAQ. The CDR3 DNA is TGTGCCAGCAGCGATGGGAGAGGGGTTGGCGGGGAGCTGTTTTTT. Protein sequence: CASSDGRGVGGELFF.

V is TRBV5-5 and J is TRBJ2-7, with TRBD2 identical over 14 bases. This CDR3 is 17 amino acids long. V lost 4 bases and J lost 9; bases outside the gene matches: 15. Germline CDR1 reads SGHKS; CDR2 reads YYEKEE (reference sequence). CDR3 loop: CASSPLTSGRGGGAQYF. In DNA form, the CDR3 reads TGTGCCAGCAGCCCCCTGACTAGCGGGAGGGGGGGCGGTGCGCAGTACTTC.

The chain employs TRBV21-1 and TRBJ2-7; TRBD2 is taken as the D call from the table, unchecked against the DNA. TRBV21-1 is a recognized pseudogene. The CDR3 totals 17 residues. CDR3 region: CASSSRLLATPHYEQYF. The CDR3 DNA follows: TGTGCCAGCAGCTCCCGCTTACTAGCCACCCCGCATTACGAGCAGTACTTC.